The next 29 T cell receptor beta chains were all read from a single sample in a study of shared clonotypes between healthy human individuals. Naive CD8 isolation took CD45RO-negative cells positively selected for CCR7 and excluded terminally differentiated effector memory CD45RA+ cells. The assay was immunoSEQ multiplex PCR, and TCRdb's table has in-frame clones only and misses some. The sample has around 1.9 million clones, under 95% seen once; the top ten hold 1.5% to 2%. Specimen: naive CD8+ T cells from PBMCs. The receptors come from a man younger than 30 in good health. Some clones in this sample may be carry-over from other donors' samples.

This chain uses TRBV7-9 with TRBJ2-3; D is ambiguous. Looked up from germline, CDR1 is SEHNR and CDR2 is FQNEAQ (reference sequence). V was pared by 3 bases and J by 1 base, with 11 bases between. CDR3 size: 15 residues. DNA for the CDR3: TGTGCCAGCAGCTTCGAGTACACGGGCACAGATACGCAGTATTTT. Protein product: CASSFEYTGTDTQYF.

This CDR3 reads CASSLAEGGETQYF. CDR3 DNA: TGCGCCAGCAGCTTGGCGGAGGGGGGAGAGACCCAGTACTTC. This chain links TRBV5-1 with TRBJ2-5; D may be TRBD1 or TRBD2 (6 bases each). The CDR3 has 14 residues. V shed 0 bases and J shed 4 bases, with 10 bases lying between them. Looked up from germline, CDR1 is SGHRS and CDR2 is YFSETQ.

This chain joins TRBV2 and TRBJ2-7; no firm D call. The CDR3 has 14 residues. V lost 4 bases and J lost 6, with 16 bases in between. Germline V CDR1 and CDR2: SNHLY, FYNNEI. The DNA for the CDR3 is TGTGCCAGCAGTGTTTCCCCGAGGTCGGCCGAGCAGTACTTC. Encoded protein: CASSVSPRSAEQYF.

The chain uses TRBV28 and TRBJ1-5; D is ambiguous. Germline V gene lookup returns CDR1 MDHEN and CDR2 SYDVKM. The CDR3 has 17 residues. Trimming pared 3 bases from V and 0 bases from J, leaving 15 bases between. The chain's CDR3 is CASSFVAGGGSNQPQHF. The CDR3 region has the DNA TGTGCCAGCAGTTTCGTAGCTGGAGGTGGTAGCAATCAGCCCCAGCATTTT.

V gene TRBV9 combines with J gene TRBJ1-2, with TRBD1 as a possible D gene (5 bases). Germline V gene sequence: CDR1 SGDLS, CDR2 YYNGEE. The CDR3 consists of 14 residues. V lost 4 bases and J 4 bases, leaving 14 bases between the germline ends. CDR3 sequence: CASSPIIGAYGYTF. In DNA, the CDR3 is TGTGCCAGCAGCCCGATCATCGGGGCCTATGGCTACACCTTC. Based on the CDR3 plus reference TRBV9 and TRBJ1-2, the full variable domain is DSGVTQTPKHLITATGQRVTLRCSPRSGDLSVYWYQQSLDQGLQFLIQYYNGEERAKGNILERFSAQQFPDLHSELNLSSLELGDSALYFCASSPIIGAYGYTFGSGTRLTVV.

The gene calls are TRBV11-2 and TRBJ2-7; D possibly corresponds to TRBD1 (5 bases). Germline CDR1 is SGHAT and CDR2 is FQNNGV. The CDR3 is made up of 15 amino acids. The germline V and J ends were trimmed by 2 bases and 4 bases, with 15 bases remaining between them. The CDR3 nucleotides are TGTGCCAGCAGCTTATTCAGACAGAGCCCATACGAGCAGTACTTC. Encoded protein: CASSLFRQSPYEQYF.

V is TRBV11-2 and J is TRBJ2-1; a possible D gene is TRBD1 (7 bases). The germline V gene encodes CDR1 SGHAT and CDR2 FQNNGV. V was shortened by 5 bases and J by 9 bases, with 23 bases between the two germline ends. The CDR3 contains 16 residues. For the CDR3, the DNA is TGTGCCAGCAGCCTATACAGGGGTTCCTCCGGGGGTGAGCAGTTCTTC. This encodes CASSLYRGSSGGEQFF.

The CDR3 protein is CASRPGQGVGIGQFF. CDR3 nucleotides: TGTGCCAGCAGGCCGGGACAGGGGGTCGGAATCGGGCAGTTCTTC. The V gene is TRBV27, the J gene TRBJ2-1, with TRBD1 matching 11 bases. This CDR3 region has 15 residues. Germline lookup yields CDR1 MNHEY and CDR2 SMNVEV (reference sequence). V lost 6 bases, J lost 12 bases, and 13 bases stayed unmatched.

The rearrangement links TRBV28 to TRBJ2-1; 7 bases are a match to TRBD2. V dropped 2 bases and J dropped 8; count of bases not matched to a gene: 9. The CDR3 has 15 residues. CDR1 is MDHEN and CDR2 is SYDVKM in the germline V gene. The CDR3 spells CASSLDKGGSDEQFF. The CDR3 nucleotides read TGTGCCAGCAGTTTAGATAAGGGAGGGAGTGATGAGCAGTTCTTC.

The chain carries TRBV28 and TRBJ1-1; no clear D. The V end lost 5 bases, the J end lost 1 base, and 11 bases lay between the germline ends. Germline assignment: CDR1 MDHEN and CDR2 SYDVKM. The CDR3 runs to 14 residues. This CDR3 is CASSLRVSNTEAFF. The CDR3, as DNA: TGTGCCAGCAGTCTCCGCGTTTCGAACACTGAAGCTTTCTTT.

This clone occurred a few times. The chain links TRBV29-1 to TRBJ1-1; TRBD1 matches at 7 bases. CDR1 SQVTM and CDR2 ANQGSEA come from the germline V gene. Germline trimming cut 7 bases from V and 6 bases from J; bases unmatched to any gene: 8. The CDR3 has 12 residues. The chain's CDR3 is CSDGTVGAEAFF. The CDR3 DNA is TGCAGCGATGGGACAGTCGGCGCTGAAGCTTTCTTT.

DNA for the CDR3: TGTGCCAGCAGCTCGTGGAGCGGGGAGCAGTTCTTC. This sequence encodes CASSSWSGEQFF. This rearrangement joins TRBV11-2 to TRBJ2-1, with D possibly TRBD2 on 6 matching bases. Trimming took 4 bases from V and 10 from J, leaving 11 bases between them. The CDR3 loop spans 12 amino acids. The germline V gene has CDR1 SGHAT and CDR2 FQNNGV.

This chain links TRBV27 with TRBJ2-2, with D possibly matching TRBD1 (6 bases). The CDR3 consists of 14 residues. CDR1 and CDR2 (germline): MNHEY, SMNVEV (reference sequence). Trimming removed 7 bases from V and 3 bases from J, with 12 bases in between. The CDR3 coding sequence is TGTGCCAGCAAGGGGGTATGGGACACCGGGGAGCTGTTTTTT. It yields the protein CASKGVWDTGELFF.

The chain couples TRBV9 to TRBJ2-7; 7 nucleotides agree with TRBD2. The CDR3 is 15 amino acids. Losses at the gene ends were 0 bases for V and 5 bases for J; bases not matched to a gene: 8. Germline V gene sequence: CDR1 SGDLS, CDR2 YYNGEE. The CDR3 coding sequence is TGTGCCAGCAGCGTAGACGGAGGGAGGGCTCACGAGCAGTACTTC. It yields the protein CASSVDGGRAHEQYF.

This clone was counted only a few times. This chain joins TRBV19 and TRBJ2-2; TRBD1 is a possible D gene (5 bases). The CDR3 runs to 15 residues. Germline V gene sequence: CDR1 LNHDA, CDR2 SQIVND (reference sequence). Trimming cost V 7 bases and J 2 bases, with 14 bases left between them. CDR3 in DNA: TGTGCCAGTACGACTGACAGTCTAAACACCGGGGAGCTGTTTTTT. The encoded protein is CASTTDSLNTGELFF.

This clone was counted once. A read error may account for a junction end that differs from germline. The chain couples TRBV6-6 to TRBJ2-7; tentatively, D is TRBD1 (6 bases). The CDR3 length is 12 residues. Germline loops: CDR1 MNHNY, CDR2 SVGAGI (reference sequence). CDR3 nucleotide sequence: TGTGCCAGCAGTTACTCGTTAGAGGGGGAGTCCTTC. This sequence encodes CASSYSLEGESF.

The CDR3: CASSAPDNEQFF. The CDR3 DNA is TGTGCCAGCAGCGCCCCCGACAATGAGCAGTTCTTC. The chain recombines TRBV9 with TRBJ2-1, with D uncertain. Germline CDR1 reads SGDLS; CDR2 reads YYNGEE. Trimming took 3 bases from V and 5 from J, leaving 6 bases between them. The CDR3 is 12 residues long.

The chain employs TRBV5-6 and TRBJ2-7; 10 bases are shared with TRBD2. V gave up 0 bases and J gave up 3 bases; unmatched junction bases: 9. CDR1 SGHDT and CDR2 YYEEEE come from the germline V gene. This CDR3 region has 17 residues. Here the CDR3 reads CASSLGLAGESGYEQYF. The CDR3 DNA sequence: TGTGCCAGCAGCTTGGGTCTAGCGGGAGAATCGGGCTACGAGCAGTACTTC.

This clone has only a few counts. The V gene is TRBV27, the J gene TRBJ1-1; tentative D call: TRBD1 (6 bases). Trimming pared 4 bases from V and 4 bases from J, leaving 13 bases between. CDR1 is MNHEY and CDR2 is SMNVEV in the germline V gene (reference sequence). The CDR3 length is 14 residues. In DNA, the CDR3 is TGTGCCAGCAGTTCCGTAGGGGGGGGCACTGAAGCTTTCTTT. As protein: CASSSVGGGTEAFF.

The rearrangement joins TRBV27 to TRBJ2-7; a possible D gene is TRBD2 (5 bases). Germline CDR1 and CDR2: MNHEY and SMNVEV (reference sequence). The germline V and J ends were trimmed by 1 base and 0 bases, with 16 bases remaining between them. CDR3 size: 17 residues. CDR3 sequence (DNA): TGTGCCAGCAGTTTATACGGGCCAGCGGCCAGCTCCTACGAGCAGTACTTC. Translating it yields CASSLYGPAASSYEQYF.

The chain couples TRBV30 to TRBJ2-1; 12 nucleotides agree with TRBD1. In germline, CDR1 is GTSNPN, CDR2 SVGIG (reference sequence). With V trimmed by 5 bases and J by 11 bases, 7 bases remained unmatched. The CDR3 spans 13 residues. CDR3 nucleotide sequence: TGTGCCTGGGCCCCGGGACAGGGGGCGAAGCAGTTCTTC. Translated, it gives CAWAPGQGAKQFF.

This chain connects TRBV11-2 to TRBJ2-1; TRBD2 aligns across 7 bases. In germline, CDR1 is SGHAT, CDR2 FQNNGV. The CDR3 contains 17 residues. Unmatched junction bases numbered 16, after V lost 5 bases and J lost 6 bases. The CDR3 loop reads CASSTRRASGPFNEQFF. The DNA for the CDR3 is TGTGCCAGCAGCACCCGACGGGCTAGCGGCCCTTTCAATGAGCAGTTCTTC.

The chain is built from TRBV15 and TRBJ1-4; 9 positions match TRBD1. V dropped 1 base and J dropped 4; count of bases not matched to a gene: 4. The germline V gene encodes CDR1 LNHNV and CDR2 YYDKDF (reference sequence). This CDR3 spans 16 amino acids. The CDR3 reads CATSRARTGDNEKLFF. CDR3 coding DNA: TGTGCCACCAGCAGAGCTAGGACAGGGGATAATGAAAAACTGTTTTTT.

The chain combines TRBV15 with TRBJ2-1; TRBD1 matches at 9 bases. Germline CDR1 and CDR2: LNHNV and YYDKDF (reference sequence). The CDR3 covers 15 residues. The V and J ends lost 5 bases and 5 bases, in that order; junction bases with no gene match: 7. The CDR3 bases are TGTGCCACCAGCTTACCGGGACAGGGTAACAATGAGCAGTTCTTC. This translates into CATSLPGQGNNEQFF. The whole variable domain, remainder taken from reference TRBV15 and TRBJ2-1, is DAMVIQNPRYQVTQFGKPVTLSCSQTLNHNVMYWYQQKSSQAPKLLFHYYDKDFNNEADTPDNFQSRRPNTSFCFLDIRSPGLGDTAMYLCATSLPGQGNNEQFFGPGTRLTVL.

The genes are TRBV7-9 and TRBJ2-2; 8 bases agree with TRBD1. V trimming: 6 bases; J trimming: 3 bases; junction bases outside the gene matches: 12. The germline V gene has CDR1 SEHNR and CDR2 FQNEAQ (reference sequence). The CDR3 sequence is 17 residues long. The DNA of the CDR3 is TGTGCCAGCAGAACTCGGACAGGGCAGTATGACACCGGGGAGCTGTTTTTT. This sequence encodes CASRTRTGQYDTGELFF.

V usage is TRBV2 and J usage is TRBJ2-3, with 9 bases aligning to TRBD2. The germline V gene has CDR1 SNHLY and CDR2 FYNNEI. Trimming removed 8 bases from V and 2 bases from J; junction bases left unmatched: 8. The CDR3 is 15 amino acids. The CDR3 spells CASRGGRASTDTQYF. Written as DNA, the CDR3 is TGTGCCAGCCGGGGCGGGAGGGCCTCCACAGATACGCAGTATTTT.

The V and J genes are TRBV7-6 and TRBJ1-5; TRBD1 matches at 8 bases. The germline gives CDR1 SGHVS, CDR2 FNYEAQ. The length of the CDR3 is 14 residues. Unmatched junction bases numbered 7, after V lost 5 bases and J lost 7 bases. The CDR3 loop reads CASSPRTGQQPQHF. The CDR3 DNA reads TGTGCCAGCAGCCCCAGGACAGGGCAACAGCCCCAGCATTTT.

This clone turned up a few times. The J gene is TRBJ1-5, the V gene TRBV7-3; D gene uncertain. Trimming shortened V by 0 bases and J by 2 bases, and 8 bases separated the two germline ends. This CDR3 is 15 amino acids long. CDR1 and CDR2 from the germline V gene are SGHTA and FQGTGA. The CDR3 loop is CASSLTGSGNQPQHF. Here the CDR3 DNA reads TGTGCCAGCAGCTTAACCGGGAGTGGCAATCAGCCCCAGCATTTT.

The J gene is TRBJ2-3, the V gene TRBV7-3; TRBD2 is a possible D gene (5 bases). The CDR3 spans 17 residues. V gave up 2 bases and J gave up 4 bases, with 19 bases separating them. Germline-derived CDR1 and CDR2 are SGHTA and FQGTGA. CDR3 bases: TGTGCCAGCAGCTTAGGTCCCTCGGGCGGGTTAGCAGATACGCAGTATTTT. Translated: CASSLGPSGGLADTQYF.